This T cell receptor beta chain was profiled in a study of cytomegalovirus exposure and HLA in healthy donors. As for the study in general: Of all 400 or so donors who were genotyped, under 90% belonged to the Caucasian-associated ancestry cluster.

V lost 2 bases and J lost 8; bases outside the gene matches: 8. This CDR3 is 15 amino acids long. Per germline, CDR1 MNHNS and CDR2 SASEGT. Primers: 60 Vbeta forward and 13 Jbeta reverse. The method was immunoSEQ multiplex PCR; TCRdb's version includes in-frame clones alone and lacks a portion of them. The top ten hold less than 5% of the sample, which has over 100,000 clones, 72% seen once. Specimen: PBMCs. V usage is TRBV6-1 and J usage is TRBJ2-1; 8 positions match TRBD1. The TCR was taken from a man over 45 in good health and CMV-seropositive. The CDR3 here is CASSEPRTGRYEQFF. In DNA form, the CDR3 reads TGTGCCAGCAGTGAACCCCGGACAGGGCGGTATGAGCAGTTCTTC.